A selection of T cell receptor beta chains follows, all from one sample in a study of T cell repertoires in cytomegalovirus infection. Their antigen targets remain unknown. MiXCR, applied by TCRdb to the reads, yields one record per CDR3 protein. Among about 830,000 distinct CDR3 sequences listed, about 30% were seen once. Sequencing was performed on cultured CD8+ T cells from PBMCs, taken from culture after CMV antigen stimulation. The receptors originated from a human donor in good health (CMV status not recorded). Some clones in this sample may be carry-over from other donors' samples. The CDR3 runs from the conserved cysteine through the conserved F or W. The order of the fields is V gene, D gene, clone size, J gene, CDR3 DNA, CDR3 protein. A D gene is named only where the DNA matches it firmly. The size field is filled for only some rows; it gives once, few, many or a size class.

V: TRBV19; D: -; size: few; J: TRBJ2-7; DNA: TGTGCCAGTAGTGCCGGACTGGGCTCCTACGAGCAGTACTTC; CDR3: CASSAGLGSYEQYF
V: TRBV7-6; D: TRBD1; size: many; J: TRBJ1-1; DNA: TGTGCCAGCAGCTTAATCCGGGACAGGCACACTGAAGCTTTCTTT; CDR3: CASSLIRDRHTEAFF
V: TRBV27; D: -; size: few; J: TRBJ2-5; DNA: TGTGCCAGCAGTACTGCGGGTTCCAAAGAGACCCAGTACTTC; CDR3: CASSTAGSKETQYF
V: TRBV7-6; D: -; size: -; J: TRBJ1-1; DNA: TGTGCCAGCACCCCCCGGGGGGTTGACACTGAAGCTTTCTTT; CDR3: CASTPRGVDTEAFF
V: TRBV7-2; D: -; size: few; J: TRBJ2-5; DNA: TGTGCCAGCAGCGGGGGACTCCATGAAGGGCCCCAGTACTTC; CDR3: CASSGGLHEGPQYF
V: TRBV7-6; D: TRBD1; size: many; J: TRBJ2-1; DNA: TGTGCCAGCAGCTTACAGGGGGCCTATGAGCAGTTCTTC; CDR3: CASSLQGAYEQFF
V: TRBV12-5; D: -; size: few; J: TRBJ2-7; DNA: TGTGCTAGTGGCTCCGTCTACGAGCAGTACTTC; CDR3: CASGSVYEQYF
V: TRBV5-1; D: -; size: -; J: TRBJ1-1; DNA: TGCGCCAGCAACCTAGGGACCACAGGGACGGGGTGGACTGAAGCTTTCTTT; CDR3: CASNLGTTGTGWTEAFF
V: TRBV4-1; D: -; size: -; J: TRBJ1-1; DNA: TGCGCCAGCAGCCAGAAGGGAGTTGAAGCTTTCTTT; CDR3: CASSQKGVEAFF
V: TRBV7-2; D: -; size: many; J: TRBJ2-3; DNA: TGTGCCAGCAGCCCAGTAGGGGGGAGCACAGATACGCAGTATTTT; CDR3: CASSPVGGSTDTQYF
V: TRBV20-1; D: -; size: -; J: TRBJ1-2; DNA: TGCAGTGCCTTTCTTATCACGGAAGTCTATGGCTACACCTTC; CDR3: CSAFLITEVYGYTF
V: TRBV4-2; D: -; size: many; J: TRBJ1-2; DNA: TGTGCCAGCAGCCAAGCTTTTGATCTAAACTATGGCTACACCTTC; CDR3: CASSQAFDLNYGYTF
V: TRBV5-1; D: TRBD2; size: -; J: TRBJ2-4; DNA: TGCGCCAGCAGTGCTGGGACTAGCGGGGGGGTAGCCAAAAACATTCAGTACTTC; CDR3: CASSAGTSGGVAKNIQYF
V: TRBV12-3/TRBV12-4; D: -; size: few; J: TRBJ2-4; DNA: TGTGCCAGCAGCCATAAGTGGGCCGATCGGTTGGCCAAAAACATTCAGTACTTC; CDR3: CASSHKWADRLAKNIQYF
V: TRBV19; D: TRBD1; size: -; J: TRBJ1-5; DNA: TGTGGAACAGGGGGCGTCAATCAGCCCCAGCATTTT; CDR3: CGTGGVNQPQHF
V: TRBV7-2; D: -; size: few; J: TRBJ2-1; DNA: TGTGCCAGCAGCTACCCGCCGGGACTGGAGCTAAACAATGAGCAGTTCTTC; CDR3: CASSYPPGLELNNEQFF
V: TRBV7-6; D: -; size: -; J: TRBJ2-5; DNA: TGTGCCAGCAGCTTACCACCTCGCCCCCAAGAGACCCAGTACTTC; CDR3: CASSLPPRPQETQYF
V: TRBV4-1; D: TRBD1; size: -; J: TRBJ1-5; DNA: TGCGCCAGCAGCCATCTCGACAGGGATCAGCCCCAGCATTTT; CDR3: CASSHLDRDQPQHF
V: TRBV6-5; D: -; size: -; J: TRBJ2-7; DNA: TGTGCCAGCAGTTACTCGCGCGGGACAGCCAAGCTGTACTACGAGCAGTACTTC; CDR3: CASSYSRGTAKLYYEQYF
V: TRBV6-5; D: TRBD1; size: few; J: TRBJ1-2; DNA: TGTGCCAGCGGTCCTTCCCGGACAGGGAAAGGCTACACCTTC; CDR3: CASGPSRTGKGYTF
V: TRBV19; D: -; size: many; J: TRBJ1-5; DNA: TGTGCCAGTAGTAACAGGGTCGGGCATCAGCCCCAGCATTTT; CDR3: CASSNRVGHQPQHF
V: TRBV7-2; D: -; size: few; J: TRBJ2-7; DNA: TGTGCCAGCAGCACCCGGGACTCTTTCTACGAGCAGTACTTC; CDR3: CASSTRDSFYEQYF
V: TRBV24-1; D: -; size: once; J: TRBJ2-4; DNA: TGTGCCACCAGTGATGGGACAACAAACATTCAGTACTTC; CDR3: CATSDGTTNIQYF
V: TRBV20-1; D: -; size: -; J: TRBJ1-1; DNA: TGCAGTGCCCACACATTGGGCGCTGAAGCTTTCTTT; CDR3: CSAHTLGAEAFF
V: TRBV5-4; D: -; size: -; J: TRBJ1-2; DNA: TGTGCCAGCACCACATGGGACCACCTCTATGGCTACACCTTC; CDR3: CASTTWDHLYGYTF
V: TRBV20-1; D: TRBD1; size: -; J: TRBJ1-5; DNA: TGCAGTGCTAGAGATAGGAGGGGGCAAGGTCAGCCCCAGCATTTT; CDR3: CSARDRRGQGQPQHF
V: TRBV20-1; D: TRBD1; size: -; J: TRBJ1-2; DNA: TGCAGTGCTACCACTACAGGGGGCTATGGCTACACCTTC; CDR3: CSATTTGGYGYTF
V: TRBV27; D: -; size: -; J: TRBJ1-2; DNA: TGTGCCAGCAGTTCTCAAACAGGATGGAGCTATGGCTACACCTTC; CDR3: CASSSQTGWSYGYTF
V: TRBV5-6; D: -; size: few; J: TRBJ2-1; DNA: TGTGCCAGCAGCTTGGGGGGGACTCGCATCTACAATGAGCAGTTCTTC; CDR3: CASSLGGTRIYNEQFF
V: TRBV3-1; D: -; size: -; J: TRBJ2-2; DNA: TGTGCCAGCAGCTCCCAAGACCCGAACACCGGGGAGCTGTTTTTT; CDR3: CASSSQDPNTGELFF
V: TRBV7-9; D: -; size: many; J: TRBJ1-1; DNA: TGTGCCAGCAGCCGAGGGACGGCTGAAGCTTTCTTT; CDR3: CASSRGTAEAFF
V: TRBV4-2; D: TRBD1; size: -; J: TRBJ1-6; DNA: TGTGCCAGCAGCCAAGGAGTGTGGACAGGGAGTTCACCCCTCCACTTT; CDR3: CASSQGVWTGSSPLHF
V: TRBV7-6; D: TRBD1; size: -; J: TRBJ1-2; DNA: TGTGTCAGCAGCTCGGGACAGCAACTCTATGGCTACACCTTC; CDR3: CVSSSGQQLYGYTF
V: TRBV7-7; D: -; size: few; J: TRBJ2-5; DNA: TGTGCTAGCAGCTTATTTGGGGAGAGAGAGACCCAGTACTTC; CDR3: CASSLFGERETQYF
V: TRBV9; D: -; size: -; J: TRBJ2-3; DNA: TGTGCCAGCAGCCCGCAAGGGGTTAGTTTTGATACGCAGTATTTT; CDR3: CASSPQGVSFDTQYF
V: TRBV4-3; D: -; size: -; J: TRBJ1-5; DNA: TGCGCCAGCAGCCAAGCCTTGGGGGCCAATCAGCCCCAGCATTTT; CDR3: CASSQALGANQPQHF
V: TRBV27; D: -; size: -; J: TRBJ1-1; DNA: TGTGCCAGCAGTTACAGACACCCGGCCGTCGACACTGAAGCTTTCTTT; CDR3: CASSYRHPAVDTEAFF
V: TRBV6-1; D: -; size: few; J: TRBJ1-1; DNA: TGTGCCAGCAGTCGCGTGGGGGCTCTTGAAGCTTTCTTT; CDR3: CASSRVGALEAFF
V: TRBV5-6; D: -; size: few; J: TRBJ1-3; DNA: TGTGCCAGCAGCTTGAGCAGTCTTCTTGGAAACACCATATATTTT; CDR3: CASSLSSLLGNTIYF
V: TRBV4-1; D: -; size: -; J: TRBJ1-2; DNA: TGCGCCAGCAGCCCCCGGACCCTTGGAGACTATGGCTACACCTTC; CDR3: CASSPRTLGDYGYTF